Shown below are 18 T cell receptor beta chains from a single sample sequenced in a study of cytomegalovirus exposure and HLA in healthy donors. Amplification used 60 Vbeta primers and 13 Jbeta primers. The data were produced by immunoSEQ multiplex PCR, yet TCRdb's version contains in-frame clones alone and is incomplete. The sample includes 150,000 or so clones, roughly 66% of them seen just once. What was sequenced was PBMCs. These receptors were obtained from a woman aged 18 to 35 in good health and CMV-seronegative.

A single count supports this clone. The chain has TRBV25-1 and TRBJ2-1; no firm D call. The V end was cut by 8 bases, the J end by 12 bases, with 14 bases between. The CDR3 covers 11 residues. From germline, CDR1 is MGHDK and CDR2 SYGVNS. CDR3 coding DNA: TGTGCCAGCGGCTATCGGCAGGCGCAGTTCTTC. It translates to CASGYRQAQFF.

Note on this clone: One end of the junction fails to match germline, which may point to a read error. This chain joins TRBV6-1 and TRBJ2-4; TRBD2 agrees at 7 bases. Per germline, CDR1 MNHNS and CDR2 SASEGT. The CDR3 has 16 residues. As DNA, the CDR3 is TGTGCCAGCAGTGAAAGGGAGGGGCGGGCAAGAAACAGTCAGTACTTC. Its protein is CASSEREGRARNSQYF.

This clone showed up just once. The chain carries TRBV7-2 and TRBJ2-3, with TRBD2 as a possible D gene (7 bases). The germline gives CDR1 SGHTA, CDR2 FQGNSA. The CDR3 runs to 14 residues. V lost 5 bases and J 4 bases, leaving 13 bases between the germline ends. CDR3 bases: TGTGCCAGCAGCGGATCCGGGGGGCCAGATACGCAGTATTTT. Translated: CASSGSGGPDTQYF.

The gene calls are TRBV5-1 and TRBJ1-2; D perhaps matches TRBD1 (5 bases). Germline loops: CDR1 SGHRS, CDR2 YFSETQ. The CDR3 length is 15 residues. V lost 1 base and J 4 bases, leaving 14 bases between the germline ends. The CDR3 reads CASSLSLRGGYGYTF. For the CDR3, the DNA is TGCGCCAGCAGCTTGAGTTTGCGGGGGGGCTATGGCTACACCTTC.

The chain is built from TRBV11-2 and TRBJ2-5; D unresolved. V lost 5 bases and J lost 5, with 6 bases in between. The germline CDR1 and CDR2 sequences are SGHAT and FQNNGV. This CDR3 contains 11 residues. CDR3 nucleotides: TGTGCCAGCAGCGTACGGGAGACCCAGTACTTC. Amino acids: CASSVRETQYF.

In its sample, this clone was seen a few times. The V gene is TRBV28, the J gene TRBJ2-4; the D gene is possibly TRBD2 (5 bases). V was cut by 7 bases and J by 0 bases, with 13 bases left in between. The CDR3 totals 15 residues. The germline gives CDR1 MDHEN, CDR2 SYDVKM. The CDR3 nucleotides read TGTGCCAGCAACCAGCCGACTATAGCCAAAAACATTCAGTACTTC. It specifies CASNQPTIAKNIQYF.

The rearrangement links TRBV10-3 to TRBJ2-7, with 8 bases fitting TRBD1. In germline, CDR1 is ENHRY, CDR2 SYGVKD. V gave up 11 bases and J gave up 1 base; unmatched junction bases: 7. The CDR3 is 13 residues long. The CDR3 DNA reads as TGTGCCGTCGGAGGGACAGGATCCTACGAGCAGTACTTC. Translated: CAVGGTGSYEQYF.

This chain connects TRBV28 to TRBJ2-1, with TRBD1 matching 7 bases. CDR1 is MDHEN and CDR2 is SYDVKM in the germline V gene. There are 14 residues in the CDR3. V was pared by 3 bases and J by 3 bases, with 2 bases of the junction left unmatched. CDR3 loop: CASSFDRDYNEQFF. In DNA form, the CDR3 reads TGTGCCAGCAGTTTCGACAGGGACTACAATGAGCAGTTCTTC.

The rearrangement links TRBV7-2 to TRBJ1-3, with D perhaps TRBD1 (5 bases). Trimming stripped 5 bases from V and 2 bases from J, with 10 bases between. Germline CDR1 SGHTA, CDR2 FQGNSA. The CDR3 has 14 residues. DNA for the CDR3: TGTGCCAGCAGCCCTAGGGGTCCTGGAAACACCATATATTTT. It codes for CASSPRGPGNTIYF.

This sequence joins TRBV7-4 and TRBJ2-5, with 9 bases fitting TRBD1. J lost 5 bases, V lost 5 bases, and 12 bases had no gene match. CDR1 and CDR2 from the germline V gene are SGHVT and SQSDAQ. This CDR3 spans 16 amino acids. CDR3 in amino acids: CASSTDNRGRKETQYF. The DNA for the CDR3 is TGTGCCAGCAGCACAGATAACAGGGGGCGCAAGGAGACCCAGTACTTC.

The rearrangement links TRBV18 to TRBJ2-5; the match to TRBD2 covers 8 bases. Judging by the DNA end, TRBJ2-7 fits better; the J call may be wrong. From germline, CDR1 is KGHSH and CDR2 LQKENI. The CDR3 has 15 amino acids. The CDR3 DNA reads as TGTGCCAGCTCAGCAGATAGCGGGGCCACCTACGAGCAGTACTTC. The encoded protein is CASSADSGATYEQYF.

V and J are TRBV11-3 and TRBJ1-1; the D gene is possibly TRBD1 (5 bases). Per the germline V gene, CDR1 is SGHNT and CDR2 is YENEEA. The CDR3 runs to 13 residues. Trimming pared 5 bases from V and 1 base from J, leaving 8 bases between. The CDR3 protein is CASSPRGNTEAFF. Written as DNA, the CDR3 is TGTGCCAGCAGCCCAAGGGGGAACACTGAAGCTTTCTTT.

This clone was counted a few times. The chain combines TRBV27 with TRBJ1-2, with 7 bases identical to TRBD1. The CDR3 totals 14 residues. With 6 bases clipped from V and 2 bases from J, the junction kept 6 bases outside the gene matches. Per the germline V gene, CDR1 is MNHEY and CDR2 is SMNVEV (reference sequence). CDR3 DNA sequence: TGTGCCAGCAGAGCGACAGGGTTGAACTATGGCTACACCTTC. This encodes CASRATGLNYGYTF.

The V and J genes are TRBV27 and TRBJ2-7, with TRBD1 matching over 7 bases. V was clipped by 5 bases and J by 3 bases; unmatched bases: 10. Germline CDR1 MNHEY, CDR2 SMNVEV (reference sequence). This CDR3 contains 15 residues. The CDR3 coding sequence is TGTGCCAGCAGTCCGCGACAGGGTTATAACTACGAGCAGTACTTC. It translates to CASSPRQGYNYEQYF.

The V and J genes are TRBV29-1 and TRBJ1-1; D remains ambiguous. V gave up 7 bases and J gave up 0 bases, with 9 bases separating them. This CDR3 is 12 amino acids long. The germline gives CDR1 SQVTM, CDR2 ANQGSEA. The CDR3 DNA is TGCAGCGCTACGAGCTTGAACACTGAAGCTTTCTTT. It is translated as CSATSLNTEAFF.

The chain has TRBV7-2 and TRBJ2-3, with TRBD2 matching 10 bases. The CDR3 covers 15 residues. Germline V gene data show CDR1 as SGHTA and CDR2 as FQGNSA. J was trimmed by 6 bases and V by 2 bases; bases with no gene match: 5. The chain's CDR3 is CASSLSLAGVDTQYF. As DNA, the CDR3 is TGTGCCAGCAGCTTATCTCTAGCGGGAGTGGATACGCAGTATTTT. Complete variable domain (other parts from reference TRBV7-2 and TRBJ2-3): GAGVSQSPSNKVTEKGKDVELRCDPISGHTALYWYRQSLGQGLEFLIYFQGNSAPDKSGLPSDRFSAERTGGSVSTLTIQRTQQEDSAVYLCASSLSLAGVDTQYFGPGTRLTVL.

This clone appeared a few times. As DNA, the CDR3 is TGTGCCATCAGTGACCGGGACAGGGGTGATCAGCCCCAGCATTTT. Protein product: CAISDRDRGDQPQHF. This chain uses TRBV10-3 with TRBJ1-5, with 10 positions matching TRBD1. The CDR3 is made up of 15 amino acids. Germline CDR1 is ENHRY and CDR2 is SYGVKD. Germline trimming cut 3 bases from V and 5 bases from J; bases unmatched to any gene: 4.

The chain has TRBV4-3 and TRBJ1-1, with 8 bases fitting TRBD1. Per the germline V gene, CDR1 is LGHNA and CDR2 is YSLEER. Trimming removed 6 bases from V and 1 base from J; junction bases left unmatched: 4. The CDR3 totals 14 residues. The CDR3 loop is CASSIGQGNTEAFF. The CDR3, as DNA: TGCGCCAGCAGTATTGGACAGGGGAACACTGAAGCTTTCTTT.